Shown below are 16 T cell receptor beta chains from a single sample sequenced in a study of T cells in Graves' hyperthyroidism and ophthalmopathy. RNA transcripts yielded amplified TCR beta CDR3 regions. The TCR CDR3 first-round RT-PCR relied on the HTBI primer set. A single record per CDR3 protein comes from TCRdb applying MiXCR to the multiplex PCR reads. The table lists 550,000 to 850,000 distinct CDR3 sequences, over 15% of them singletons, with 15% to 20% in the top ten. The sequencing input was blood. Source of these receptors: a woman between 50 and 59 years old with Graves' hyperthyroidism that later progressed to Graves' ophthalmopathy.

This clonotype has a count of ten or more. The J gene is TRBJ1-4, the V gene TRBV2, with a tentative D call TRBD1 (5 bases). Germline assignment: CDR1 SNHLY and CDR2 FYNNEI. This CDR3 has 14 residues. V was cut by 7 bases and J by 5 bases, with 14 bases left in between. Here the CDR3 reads CASNPAGVNEKLFF. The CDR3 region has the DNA TGTGCCAGCAATCCCGCGGGGGTAAATGAAAAACTGTTTTTT.

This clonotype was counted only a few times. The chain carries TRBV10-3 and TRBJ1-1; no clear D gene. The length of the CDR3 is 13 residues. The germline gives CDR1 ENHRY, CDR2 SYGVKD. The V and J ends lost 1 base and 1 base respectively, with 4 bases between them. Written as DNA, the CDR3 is TGTGCCATCAGTGAGTTTGAGAACACTGAAGCTTTCTTT. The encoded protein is CAISEFENTEAFF.

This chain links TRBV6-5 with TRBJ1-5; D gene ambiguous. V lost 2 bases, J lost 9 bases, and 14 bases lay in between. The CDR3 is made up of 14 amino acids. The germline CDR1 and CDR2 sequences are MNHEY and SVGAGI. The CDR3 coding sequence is TGTGCCAGCAGTTACCAGACGGAAGGGTCGCCCCAGCATTTT. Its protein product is CASSYQTEGSPQHF.

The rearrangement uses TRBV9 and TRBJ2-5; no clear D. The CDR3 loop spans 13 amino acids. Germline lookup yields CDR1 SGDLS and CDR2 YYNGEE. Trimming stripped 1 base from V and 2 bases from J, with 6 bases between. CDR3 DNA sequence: TGTGCCAGCAGCGTAAGACTTCAAGAGACCCAGTACTTC. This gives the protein CASSVRLQETQYF.

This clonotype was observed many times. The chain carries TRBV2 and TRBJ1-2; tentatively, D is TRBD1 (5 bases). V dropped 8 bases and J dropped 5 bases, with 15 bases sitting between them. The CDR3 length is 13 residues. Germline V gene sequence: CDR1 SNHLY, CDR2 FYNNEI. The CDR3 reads CASGSGVRYGYTF. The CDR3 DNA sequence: TGTGCCAGCGGTTCGGGGGTGAGGTATGGCTACACCTTC.

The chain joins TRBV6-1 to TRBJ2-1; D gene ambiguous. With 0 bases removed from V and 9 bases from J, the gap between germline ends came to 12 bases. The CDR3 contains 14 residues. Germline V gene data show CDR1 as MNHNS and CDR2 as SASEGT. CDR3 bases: TGTGCCAGCAGTGAAGCTACACTGGTTGGTGAGCAGTTCTTC. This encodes CASSEATLVGEQFF.

The CDR3 nucleotides are TGTGCCAGCAGCATAGCTCCGGGGGATACGCAGTATTTT. This codes for CASSIAPGDTQYF. V is TRBV9 and J is TRBJ2-3, with D possibly matching TRBD2 (5 bases). Germline assignment: CDR1 SGDLS and CDR2 YYNGEE. V lost 4 bases and J 6 bases, leaving 12 bases between the germline ends. This CDR3 comprises 13 residues.

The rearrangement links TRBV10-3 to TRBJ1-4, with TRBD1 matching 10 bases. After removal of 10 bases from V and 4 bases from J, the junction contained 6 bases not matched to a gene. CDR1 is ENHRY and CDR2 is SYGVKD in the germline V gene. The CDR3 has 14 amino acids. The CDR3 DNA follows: TGTGCCACCGGACAGGGGGAGAATAATGAAAAACTGTTTTTT. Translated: CATGQGENNEKLFF.

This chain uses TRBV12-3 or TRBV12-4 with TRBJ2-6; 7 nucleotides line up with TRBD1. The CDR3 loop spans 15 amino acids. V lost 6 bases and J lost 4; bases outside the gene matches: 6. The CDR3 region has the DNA TGTGCCAGCAGCATACAGGGGCGAGGGGCCAACGTCCTGACTTTC. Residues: CASSIQGRGANVLTF.

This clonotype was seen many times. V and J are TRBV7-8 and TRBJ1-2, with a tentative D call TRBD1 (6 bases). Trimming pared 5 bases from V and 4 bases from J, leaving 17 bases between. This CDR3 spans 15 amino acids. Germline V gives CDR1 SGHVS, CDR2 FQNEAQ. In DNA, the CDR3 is TGTGCCAGCAGCACCCTGGACAGAATCGGCTATGGCTACACCTTC. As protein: CASSTLDRIGYGYTF.

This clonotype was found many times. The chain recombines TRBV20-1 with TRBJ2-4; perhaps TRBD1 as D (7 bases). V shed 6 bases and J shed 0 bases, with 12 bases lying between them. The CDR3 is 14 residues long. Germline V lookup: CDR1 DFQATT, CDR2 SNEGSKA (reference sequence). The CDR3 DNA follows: TGCAGTGCAACCCAGGGGGGAGCCAAAAACATTCAGTACTTC. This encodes CSATQGGAKNIQYF.

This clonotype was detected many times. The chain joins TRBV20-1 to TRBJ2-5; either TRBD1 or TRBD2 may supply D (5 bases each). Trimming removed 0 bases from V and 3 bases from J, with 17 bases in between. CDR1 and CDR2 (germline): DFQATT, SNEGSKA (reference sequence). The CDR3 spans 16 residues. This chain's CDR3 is CSARDLFWGRKETQYF. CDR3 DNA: TGCAGTGCTAGAGATCTCTTTTGGGGACGGAAAGAGACCCAGTACTTC.

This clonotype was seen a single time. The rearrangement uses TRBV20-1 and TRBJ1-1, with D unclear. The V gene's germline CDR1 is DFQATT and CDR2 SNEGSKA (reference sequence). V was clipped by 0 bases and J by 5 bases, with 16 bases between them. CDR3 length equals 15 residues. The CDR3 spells CSARDREGWVTEAFF. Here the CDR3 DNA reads TGCAGTGCTAGAGATAGGGAGGGCTGGGTAACTGAAGCTTTCTTT.

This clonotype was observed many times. CDR3 in amino acids: CASRSLAGLDTDTQYF. For the CDR3, the DNA is TGTGCCAGCAGAAGCCTAGCGGGCCTGGACACAGATACGCAGTATTTT. The chain links TRBV2 to TRBJ2-3, with 8 positions matching TRBD2. Per germline, CDR1 SNHLY and CDR2 FYNNEI. The CDR3 sequence is 16 residues long. Unmatched junction bases numbered 10, after V lost 6 bases and J lost 2 bases.

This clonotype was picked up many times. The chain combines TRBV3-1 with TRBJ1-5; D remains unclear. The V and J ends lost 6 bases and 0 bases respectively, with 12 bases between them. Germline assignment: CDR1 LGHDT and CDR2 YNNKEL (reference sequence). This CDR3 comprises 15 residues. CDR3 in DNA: TGTGCCAGCAGTTCCACACCAGATAGCAATCAGCCCCAGCATTTT. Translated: CASSSTPDSNQPQHF.

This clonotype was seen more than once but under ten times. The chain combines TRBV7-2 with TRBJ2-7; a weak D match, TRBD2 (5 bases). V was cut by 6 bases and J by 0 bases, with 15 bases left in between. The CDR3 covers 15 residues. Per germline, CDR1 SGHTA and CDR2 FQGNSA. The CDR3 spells CASSRESVGSYEQYF. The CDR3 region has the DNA TGTGCCAGCAGTCGGGAATCCGTGGGCTCCTACGAGCAGTACTTC.